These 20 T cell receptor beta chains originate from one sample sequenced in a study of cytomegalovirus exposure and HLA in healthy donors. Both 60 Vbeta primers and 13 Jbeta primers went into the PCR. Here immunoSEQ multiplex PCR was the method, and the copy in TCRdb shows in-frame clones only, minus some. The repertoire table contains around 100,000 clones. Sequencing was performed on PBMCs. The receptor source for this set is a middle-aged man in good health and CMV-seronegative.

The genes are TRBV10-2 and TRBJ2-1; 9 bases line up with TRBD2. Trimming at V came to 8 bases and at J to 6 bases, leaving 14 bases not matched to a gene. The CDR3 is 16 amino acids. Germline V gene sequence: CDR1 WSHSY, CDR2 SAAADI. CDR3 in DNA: TGCGCCAGCGGTCGAAGGGCGGGAGGGACGGGCAATGAGCAGTTCTTC. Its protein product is CASGRRAGGTGNEQFF.

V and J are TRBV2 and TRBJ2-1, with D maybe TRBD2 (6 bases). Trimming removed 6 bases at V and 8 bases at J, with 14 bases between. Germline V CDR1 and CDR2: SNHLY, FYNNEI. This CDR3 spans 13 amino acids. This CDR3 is CASRSTSFDEQFF. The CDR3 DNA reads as TGTGCCAGCAGATCGACTAGTTTCGATGAGCAGTTCTTC.

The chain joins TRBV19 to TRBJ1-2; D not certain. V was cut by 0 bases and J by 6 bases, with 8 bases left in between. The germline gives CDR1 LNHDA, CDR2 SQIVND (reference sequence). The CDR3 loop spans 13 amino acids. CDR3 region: CASSIDRGNGYTF. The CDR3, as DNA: TGTGCCAGTAGTATAGATAGAGGGAATGGCTACACCTTC. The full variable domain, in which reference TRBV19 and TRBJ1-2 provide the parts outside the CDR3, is DGGITQSPKYLFRKEGQNVTLSCEQNLNHDAMYWYRQDPGQGLRLIYYSQIVNDFQKGDIAEGYSVSREKKESFPLTVTSAQKNPTAFYLCASSIDRGNGYTFGSGTRLTVV.

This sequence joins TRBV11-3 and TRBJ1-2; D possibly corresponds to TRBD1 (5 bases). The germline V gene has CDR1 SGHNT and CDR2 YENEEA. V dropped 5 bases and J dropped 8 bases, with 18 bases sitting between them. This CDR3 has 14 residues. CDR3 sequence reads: CASSAHRGEVGYTF. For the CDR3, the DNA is TGTGCCAGCAGCGCACACCGGGGGGAGGTCGGCTACACCTTC.

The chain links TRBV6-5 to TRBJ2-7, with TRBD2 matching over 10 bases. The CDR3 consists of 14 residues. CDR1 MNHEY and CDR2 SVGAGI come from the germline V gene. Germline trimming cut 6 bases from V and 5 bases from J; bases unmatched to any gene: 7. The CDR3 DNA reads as TGTGCCAGCAGGGGGGCTAGCGGGAGACACGAGCAGTACTTC. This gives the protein CASRGASGRHEQYF.

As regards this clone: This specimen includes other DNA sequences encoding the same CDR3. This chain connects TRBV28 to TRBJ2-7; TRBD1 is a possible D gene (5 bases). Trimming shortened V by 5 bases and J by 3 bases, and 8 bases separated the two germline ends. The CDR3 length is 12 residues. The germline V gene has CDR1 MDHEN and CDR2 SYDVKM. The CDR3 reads CASSPDSYEQYF. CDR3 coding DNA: TGTGCCAGCAGTCCTGACAGCTACGAGCAGTACTTC.

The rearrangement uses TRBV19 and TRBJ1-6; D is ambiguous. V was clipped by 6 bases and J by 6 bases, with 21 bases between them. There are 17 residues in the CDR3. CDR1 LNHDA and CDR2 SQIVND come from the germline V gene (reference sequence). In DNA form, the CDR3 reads TGTGCCAGTAGCGATTCGACTGGAGGCGCGTTTAATTCACCCCTCCACTTT. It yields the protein CASSDSTGGAFNSPLHF.

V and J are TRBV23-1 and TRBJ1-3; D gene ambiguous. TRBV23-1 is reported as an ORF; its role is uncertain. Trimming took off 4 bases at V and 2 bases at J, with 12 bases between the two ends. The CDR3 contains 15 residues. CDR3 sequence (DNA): TGCGCCAGCAGTCGATTGAGGATAACTGGAAACACCATATATTTT. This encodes CASSRLRITGNTIYF.

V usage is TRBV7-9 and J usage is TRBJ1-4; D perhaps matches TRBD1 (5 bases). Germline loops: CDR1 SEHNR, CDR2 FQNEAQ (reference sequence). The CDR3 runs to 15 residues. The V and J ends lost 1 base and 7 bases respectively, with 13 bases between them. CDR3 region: CASSLEAGMGEKLFF. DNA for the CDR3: TGTGCCAGCAGCTTAGAAGCAGGGATGGGTGAAAAACTGTTTTTT.

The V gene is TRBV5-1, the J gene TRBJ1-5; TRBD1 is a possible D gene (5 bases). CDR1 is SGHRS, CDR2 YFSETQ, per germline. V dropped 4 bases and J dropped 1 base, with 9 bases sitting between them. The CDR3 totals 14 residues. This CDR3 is CASSPDTSNQPQHF. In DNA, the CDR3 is TGCGCCAGCAGCCCGGACACAAGCAATCAGCCCCAGCATTTT.

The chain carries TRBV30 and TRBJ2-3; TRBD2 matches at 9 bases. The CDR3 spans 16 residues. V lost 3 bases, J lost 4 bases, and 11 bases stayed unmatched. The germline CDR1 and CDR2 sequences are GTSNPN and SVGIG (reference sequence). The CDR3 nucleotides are TGTGCCTGGAGGTCCCTAGCGGGAATTGCGGCAGATACGCAGTATTTT. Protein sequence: CAWRSLAGIAADTQYF. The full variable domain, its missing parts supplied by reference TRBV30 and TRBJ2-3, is SQTIHQWPATLVQPVGSPLSLECTVEGTSNPNLYWYRQAAGRGLQLLFYSVGIGQISSEVPQNLSASRPQDRQFILSSKKLLLSDSGFYLCAWRSLAGIAADTQYFGPGTRLTVL.

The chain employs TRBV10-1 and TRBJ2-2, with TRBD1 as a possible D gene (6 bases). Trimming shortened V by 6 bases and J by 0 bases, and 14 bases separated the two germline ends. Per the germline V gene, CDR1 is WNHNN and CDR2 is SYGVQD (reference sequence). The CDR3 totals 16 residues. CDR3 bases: TGCGCCAGCAGCCCAACCTGGGGGCCGAACACCGGGGAGCTGTTTTTT. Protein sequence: CASSPTWGPNTGELFF.

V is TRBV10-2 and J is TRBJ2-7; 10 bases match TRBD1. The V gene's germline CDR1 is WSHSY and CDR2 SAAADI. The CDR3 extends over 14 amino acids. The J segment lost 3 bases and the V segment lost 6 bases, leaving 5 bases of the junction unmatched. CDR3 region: CASSQTGGGYEQYF. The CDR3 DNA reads TGCGCCAGCAGCCAGACAGGGGGCGGCTACGAGCAGTACTTC.

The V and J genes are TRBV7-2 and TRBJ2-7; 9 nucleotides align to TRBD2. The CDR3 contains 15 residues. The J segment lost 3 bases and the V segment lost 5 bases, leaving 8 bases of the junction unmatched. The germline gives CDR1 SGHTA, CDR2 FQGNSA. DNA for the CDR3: TGTGCCAGCAGCCCGTTAGCGGGAGAGCTCTACGAGCAGTACTTC. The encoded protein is CASSPLAGELYEQYF.

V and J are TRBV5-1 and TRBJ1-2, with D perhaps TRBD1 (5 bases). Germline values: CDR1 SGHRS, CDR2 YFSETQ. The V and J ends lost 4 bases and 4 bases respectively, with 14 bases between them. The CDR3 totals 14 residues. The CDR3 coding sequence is TGCGCCAGCAGCGCTGGGACTGAGGGCTATGGCTACACCTTC. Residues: CASSAGTEGYGYTF.

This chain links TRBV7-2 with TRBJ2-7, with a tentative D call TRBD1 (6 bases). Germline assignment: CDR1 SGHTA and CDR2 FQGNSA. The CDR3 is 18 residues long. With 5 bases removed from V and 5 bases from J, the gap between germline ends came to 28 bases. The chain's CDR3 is CASSLDFTGGVGGDEQYF. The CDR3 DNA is TGTGCCAGCAGCCTCGACTTTACCGGAGGAGTTGGGGGCGACGAGCAGTACTTC.

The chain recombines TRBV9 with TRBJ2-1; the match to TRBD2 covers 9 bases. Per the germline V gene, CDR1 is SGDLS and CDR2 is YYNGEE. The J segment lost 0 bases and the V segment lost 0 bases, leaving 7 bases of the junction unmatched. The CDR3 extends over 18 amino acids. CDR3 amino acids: CASSVEISGGSSYNEQFF. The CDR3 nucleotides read TGTGCCAGCAGCGTAGAGATTAGCGGGGGCAGCTCCTACAATGAGCAGTTCTTC. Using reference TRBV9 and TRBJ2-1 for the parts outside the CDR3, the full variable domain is DSGVTQTPKHLITATGQRVTLRCSPRSGDLSVYWYQQSLDQGLQFLIQYYNGEERAKGNILERFSAQQFPDLHSELNLSSLELGDSALYFCASSVEISGGSSYNEQFFGPGTRLTVL.

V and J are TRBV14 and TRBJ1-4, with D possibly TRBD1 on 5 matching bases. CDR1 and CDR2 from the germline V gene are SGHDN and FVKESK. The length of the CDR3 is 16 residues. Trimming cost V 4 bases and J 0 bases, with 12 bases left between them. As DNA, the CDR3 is TGTGCCAGCAGCCCTTGGACATTATCAACTAATGAAAAACTGTTTTTT. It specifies CASSPWTLSTNEKLFF.

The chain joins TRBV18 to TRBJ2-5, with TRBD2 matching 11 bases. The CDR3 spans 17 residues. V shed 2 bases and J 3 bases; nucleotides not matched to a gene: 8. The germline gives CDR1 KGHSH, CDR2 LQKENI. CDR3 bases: TGTGCCAGCTCACCAAAGCTAGCGGGGGGACCAGAAGAGACCCAGTACTTC. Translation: CASSPKLAGGPEETQYF.

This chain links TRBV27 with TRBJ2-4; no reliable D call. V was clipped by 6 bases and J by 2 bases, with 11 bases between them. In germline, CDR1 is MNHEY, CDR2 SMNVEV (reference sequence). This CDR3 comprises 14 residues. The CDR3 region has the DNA TGTGCCAGCAGCCCACGGGTTCCCAAAAACATTCAGTACTTC. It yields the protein CASSPRVPKNIQYF.